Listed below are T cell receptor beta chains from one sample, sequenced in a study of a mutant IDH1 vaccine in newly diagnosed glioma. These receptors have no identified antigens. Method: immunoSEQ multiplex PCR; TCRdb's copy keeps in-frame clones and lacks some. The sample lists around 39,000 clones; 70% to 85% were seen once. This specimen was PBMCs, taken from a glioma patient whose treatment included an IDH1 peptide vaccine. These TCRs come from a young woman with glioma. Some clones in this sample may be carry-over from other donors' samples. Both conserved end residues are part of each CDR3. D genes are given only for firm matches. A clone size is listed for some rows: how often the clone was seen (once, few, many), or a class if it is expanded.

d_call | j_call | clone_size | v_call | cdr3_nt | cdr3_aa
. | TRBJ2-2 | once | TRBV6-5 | TGTGCCAGCACCAGAAGGGGACCCCACACCGGGGAGCTGTTTTTT | CASTRRGPHTGELFF
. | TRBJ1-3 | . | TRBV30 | TGTGCCTGGATTAGTGGTTTCGGTCCTGGAAACACCATATATTTT | CAWISGFGPGNTIYF
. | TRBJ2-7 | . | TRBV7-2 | TGTGCCAGCAGCCGTAGCGGCTACGAGCAGTACTTC | CASSRSGYEQYF
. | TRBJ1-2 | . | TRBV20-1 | TGCAGTGCTAGACCTAACTATGGCTACACCTTC | CSARPNYGYTF
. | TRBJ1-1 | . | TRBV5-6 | TGTGCCAGCAGCTTGGGGAGGAACACTGAAGCTTTCTTT | CASSLGRNTEAFF
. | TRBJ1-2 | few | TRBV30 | TGTGCCTGGGCGAAGTTGGCCTATGGCTACACCTTC | CAWAKLAYGYTF
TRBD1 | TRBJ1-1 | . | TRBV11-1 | TGTGCCAGCAGCTTAGGTTCGGGACAGGGGCTTACTGAAGCTTTCTTT | CASSLGSGQGLTEAFF
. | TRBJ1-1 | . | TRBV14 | TGTGCCAGCAGCCAAGATCGTGGGATGAACACTGAAGCTTTCTTT | CASSQDRGMNTEAFF
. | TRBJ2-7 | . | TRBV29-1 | TGCAGCGTTGGCCTGGGTCGGTCAGGCTACGAGCAGTACTTC | CSVGLGRSGYEQYF
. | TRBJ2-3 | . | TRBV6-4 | TGTGCCAGCAGTCCCTCTCCGGTAGATACGCAGTATTTT | CASSPSPVDTQYF
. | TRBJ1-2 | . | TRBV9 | TGTGCCAGCAGCGTAGCCATCGCAGGGGAGTATGGCTACACCTTC | CASSVAIAGEYGYTF
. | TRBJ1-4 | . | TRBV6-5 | TGTGCCAGCAGTTACATTTCAGGGCCTTTAAGGGAAAAACTGTTTTTT | CASSYISGPLREKLFF
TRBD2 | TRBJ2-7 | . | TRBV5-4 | TGTGCCAGCAGCTTTTTAGCGGGAGGTCACGAGCAGTACTTC | CASSFLAGGHEQYF
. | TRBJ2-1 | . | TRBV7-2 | TGTGCCAGCAGCTTAGCAGGACAGACCTTGGGCTCCTACAATGAGCAGTTCTTC | CASSLAGQTLGSYNEQFF
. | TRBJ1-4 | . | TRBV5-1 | TGCGCCAGCAGCTTGAGTGTCTCCTCTAATGAAAAACTGTTTTTT | CASSLSVSSNEKLFF
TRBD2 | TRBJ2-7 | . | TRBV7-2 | TGTGCCAGCAGCCGGAGAGGACTAGGGTCCTACGAGCAGTACTTC | CASSRRGLGSYEQYF
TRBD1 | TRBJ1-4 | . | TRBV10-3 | TGTGCCATCAGTGACTCAACAGGGGTTAATGAAAAACTGTTTTTT | CAISDSTGVNEKLFF
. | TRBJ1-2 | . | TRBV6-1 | TGTGCCAGCAGGAAGGGGGATTCGTGGGATGGCTACACCTTC | CASRKGDSWDGYTF
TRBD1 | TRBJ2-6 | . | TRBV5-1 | TGCGCCAGCAGCAAGGGACAGGGCAGTCGCGCGGCCAACGTCCTGACTTTC | CASSKGQGSRAANVLTF
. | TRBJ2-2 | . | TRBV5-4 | TGTGCCAGCAGCGGGACACGGGGCGCGGGGACCGGGGAGCTGTTTTTT | CASSGTRGAGTGELFF
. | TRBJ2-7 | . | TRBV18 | TGTGCCAGCTCACCAGCGACCGAGCAGTACTTC | CASSPATEQYF
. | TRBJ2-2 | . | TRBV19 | TGTGCCAGTATAAGATCGAACACCGGGGAGCTGTTTTTT | CASIRSNTGELFF
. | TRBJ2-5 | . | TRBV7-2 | TGTGCCAGCAGCGCTCCGCAGGGGAGAGAGACCCAGTACTTC | CASSAPQGRETQYF
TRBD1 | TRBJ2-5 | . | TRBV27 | TGTGCCAGCAGTCGACAGGGGGCTGAGGAGACCCAGTACTTC | CASSRQGAEETQYF
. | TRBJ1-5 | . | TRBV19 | TGTGCCAGTAACAGGGTAGGGAGCAATCAGCCCCAGCATTTT | CASNRVGSNQPQHF
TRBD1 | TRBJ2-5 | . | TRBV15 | TGTGCCACCAGCATCGTCCCCCGGACAGGGTCGGTAGAGACCCAGTACTTC | CATSIVPRTGSVETQYF
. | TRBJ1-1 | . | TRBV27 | TGTGCCAGCAGTCCTCCGTCATGGACGGTCACTGAAGCTTTCTTT | CASSPPSWTVTEAFF
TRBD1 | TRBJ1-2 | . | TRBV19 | TGTGCCAGTAGTCCCCAGGCAGGGACAGGGGCAGAAGGCTACACCTTC | CASSPQAGTGAEGYTF